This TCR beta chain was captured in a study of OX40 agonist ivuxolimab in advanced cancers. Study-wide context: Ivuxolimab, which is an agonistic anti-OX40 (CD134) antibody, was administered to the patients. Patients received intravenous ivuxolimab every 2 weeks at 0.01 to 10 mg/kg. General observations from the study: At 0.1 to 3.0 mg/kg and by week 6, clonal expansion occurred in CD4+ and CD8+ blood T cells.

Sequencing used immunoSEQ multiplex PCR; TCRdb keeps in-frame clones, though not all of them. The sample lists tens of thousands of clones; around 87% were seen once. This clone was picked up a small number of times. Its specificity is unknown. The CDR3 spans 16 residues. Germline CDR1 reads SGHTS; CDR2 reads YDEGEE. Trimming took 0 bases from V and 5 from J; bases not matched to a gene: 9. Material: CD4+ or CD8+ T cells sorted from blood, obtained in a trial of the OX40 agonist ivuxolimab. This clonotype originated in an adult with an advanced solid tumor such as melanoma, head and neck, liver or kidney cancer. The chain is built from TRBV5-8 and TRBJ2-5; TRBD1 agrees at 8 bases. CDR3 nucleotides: TGTGCCAGCAGCTTGGCCTCGACAGGGGTTTGGGAGACCCAGTACTTC. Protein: CASSLASTGVWETQYF. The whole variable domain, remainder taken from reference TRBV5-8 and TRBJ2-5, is EAGVTQSPTHLIKTRGQQATLRCSPISGHTSVYWYQQALGLGLQFLLWYDEGEERNRGNFPPRFSGRQFPNYSSELNVNALELEDSALYLCASSLASTGVWETQYFGPGTRLLVL.